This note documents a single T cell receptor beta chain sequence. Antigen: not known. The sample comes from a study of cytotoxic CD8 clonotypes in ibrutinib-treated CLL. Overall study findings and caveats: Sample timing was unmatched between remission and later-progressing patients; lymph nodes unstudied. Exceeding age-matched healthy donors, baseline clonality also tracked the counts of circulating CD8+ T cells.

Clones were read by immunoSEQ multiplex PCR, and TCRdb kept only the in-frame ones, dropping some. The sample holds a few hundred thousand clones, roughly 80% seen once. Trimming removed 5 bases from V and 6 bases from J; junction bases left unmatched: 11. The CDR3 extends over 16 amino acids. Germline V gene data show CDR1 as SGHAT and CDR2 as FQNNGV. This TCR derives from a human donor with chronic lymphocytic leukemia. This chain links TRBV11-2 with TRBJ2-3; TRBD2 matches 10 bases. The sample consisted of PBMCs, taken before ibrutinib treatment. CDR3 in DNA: TGTGCCAGCAGCCGGAGCGGGAGGGCACAAACGGATACGCAGTATTTT. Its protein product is CASSRSGRAQTDTQYF.